This T cell receptor (beta chain) originates from a study of CD8+ T cells in alopecia areata. About the research overall: The study gave treated patients oral tofacitinib at 5 to 10 mg twice daily. The study gave tofacitinib for 6 to 18 months, then 6 months off drug.

The sample's treatment: oral pan-JAK inhibitor, 5-10 mg twice daily. Lesional scalp punch biopsies and peripheral blood were collected from alopecia areata patients. The germline V and J ends were trimmed by 2 bases and 3 bases, with 12 bases remaining between them. The length of the CDR3 is 14 residues. CDR1 and CDR2 from the germline V gene are SGHRS and YFSETQ. Details on this clone: The antigen is unknown.

Reverse transcribed after extraction, RNA yielded cDNA as the sequencing template. Profiling relied on immunoSEQ multiplex PCR, and the TCRdb table lists in-frame clones only, not all of them. Counted here are 15,000 to 20,000 clones, about 60% occurring once; the ten biggest clones make up less than 9.5%. Study outcomes and limitations: On tofacitinib, scalp clonality and expanded CD8+ clones among top 100 fell significantly. Uncertain still, given a single nonresponder, is whether baseline CD8+ expansion links to response.

This TCR was sampled from a human donor with alopecia areata. The sequencing used skin, collected at week 4, from a patient treated with tofacitinib. This sequence joins TRBV5-1 and TRBJ2-7; D is tentatively TRBD1 or TRBD2 (5 bases each). CDR3 loop: CASSLSGPFYEQYF. In DNA form, the CDR3 reads TGCGCCAGCAGCTTATCGGGACCTTTCTACGAGCAGTACTTC.